The 8 T cell receptor beta chains reported below all come from one sample, sequenced in a study of glioma-infiltrating T cells after dendritic cell vaccination. TCRdb's copy holds only in-frame clones and misses some; the assay was immunoSEQ multiplex PCR. The data contain about 24,000 clones, about nine tenths of them singletons. Time point: after dendritic cell vaccination, including at tumor progression/relapse. The sequenced sample was blood, obtained after dendritic cell vaccination. The receptors were gathered from a human donor with glioblastoma.

The genes are TRBV27 and TRBJ1-5; perhaps TRBD1 as D (6 bases). CDR3 length equals 14 residues. Germline assignment: CDR1 MNHEY and CDR2 SMNVEV (reference sequence). The germline V and J ends were trimmed by 5 bases and 4 bases, with 12 bases remaining between them. CDR3 residues: CASSVQGRNQPQHF. The CDR3 DNA follows: TGTGCCAGCAGTGTACAGGGTAGGAATCAGCCCCAGCATTTT.

A remark on this clone: Additional DNA sequences in this sample encode the identical CDR3. The chain has TRBV6-5 and TRBJ2-5; D may be TRBD1 (5 bases). The CDR3 has 14 amino acids. CDR1 and CDR2 from the germline V gene are MNHEY and SVGAGI. The germline V and J ends were trimmed by 1 base and 4 bases, with 10 bases remaining between them. For the CDR3, the DNA is TGTGCCAGCAGTTACTTAACAGGCGGAGAGACCCAGTACTTC. Translating it yields CASSYLTGGETQYF.

This clone was counted between two and nine times. The chain couples TRBV14 to TRBJ2-1, with 9 nucleotides matching TRBD2. The V segment lost 0 bases and the J segment 8 bases; nucleotides outside the gene matches: 8. Germline-derived CDR1 and CDR2 are SGHDN and FVKESK. This CDR3 region has 16 residues. Here the CDR3 DNA reads TGTGCCAGCAGCCAAGATTCGGGACTAGCCCACGATGAGCAGTTCTTC. Protein sequence: CASSQDSGLAHDEQFF.

This clone appeared once. The chain employs TRBV30 and TRBJ2-5, with no clear D. The CDR3 has 13 amino acids. Trimming left V 0 bases short and J 5 bases short, with 10 bases between. Germline V gives CDR1 GTSNPN, CDR2 SVGIG (reference sequence). The CDR3 bases are TGTGCCTGGAGTGTACGCGTGGTGGAGACCCAGTACTTC. Protein product: CAWSVRVVETQYF.

The CDR3 loop is CASSIQQGLETQYF. CDR3 nucleotides: TGTGCCAGCAGCATACAACAGGGTTTAGAGACCCAGTACTTC. The gene calls are TRBV5-6 and TRBJ2-5; weak D call: TRBD1 (6 bases). Germline V lookup: CDR1 SGHDT, CDR2 YYEEEE. The CDR3 has 14 residues. Trimming removed 4 bases from V and 4 bases from J, with 14 bases in between.

V usage is TRBV19 and J usage is TRBJ2-3, with TRBD2 identical over 7 bases. The CDR3 loop spans 17 amino acids. Trimming at V came to 3 bases and at J to 0 bases, leaving 9 bases not matched to a gene. Germline V gene lookup returns CDR1 LNHDA and CDR2 SQIVND (reference sequence). CDR3 loop: CASSMGTGTTSTDTQYF. CDR3 sequence (DNA): TGTGCCAGTAGTATGGGAACCGGGACTACCAGCACAGATACGCAGTATTTT.

The rearrangement uses TRBV6-5 and TRBJ1-1, with 7 bases fitting TRBD1. Germline V lookup: CDR1 MNHEY, CDR2 SVGAGI. CDR3 size: 14 residues. J lost 6 bases, V lost 5 bases, and 9 bases had no gene match. CDR3 bases: TGTGCCAGCAGTGAAAGACAGGGAACAGCTGAAGCTTTCTTT. Its protein product is CASSERQGTAEAFF.

In the case of this clone: Without the conserved terminal phenylalanine or tryptophan, this CDR3 likely stems from a read error. The chain is built from TRBV6-6 and TRBJ1-6; 7 bases match TRBD1. The CDR3 spans 15 residues. Germline V lookup: CDR1 MNHNY, CDR2 SVGAGI (reference sequence). V lost 5 bases and J lost 6; bases outside the gene matches: 7. CDR3 region: CASSARTGLNSPLHS. The CDR3 DNA is TGTGCCAGCAGTGCTAGGACAGGCCTTAATTCACCCCTCCACTCT.